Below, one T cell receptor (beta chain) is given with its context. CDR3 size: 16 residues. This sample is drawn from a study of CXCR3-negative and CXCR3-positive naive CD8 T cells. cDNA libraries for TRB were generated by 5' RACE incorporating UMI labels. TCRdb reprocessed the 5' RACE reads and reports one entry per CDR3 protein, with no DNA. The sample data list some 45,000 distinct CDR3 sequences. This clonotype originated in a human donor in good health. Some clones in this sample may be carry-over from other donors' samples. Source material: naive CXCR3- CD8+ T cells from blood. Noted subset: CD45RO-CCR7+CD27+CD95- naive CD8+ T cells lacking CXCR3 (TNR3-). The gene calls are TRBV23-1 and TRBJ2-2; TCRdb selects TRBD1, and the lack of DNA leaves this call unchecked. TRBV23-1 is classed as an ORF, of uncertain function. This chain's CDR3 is CASRRRDREYAGELFF.